These T cell receptor beta chains were read from a single sample in a study of human T cells and chemical hapten exposure. MiXCR was run by TCRdb on the RACE reads, yielding one entry per CDR3 protein. The sample yields some 400,000 distinct CDR3 sequences, more than 4.5% seen once. Specimen: whole blood, collected in connection with sensitization to the hapten diphenylcyclopropenone (DPC). These receptors were taken from a woman in her forties or fifties with alopecia areata. Some clones in this sample may be carry-over from other donors' samples. CDR3s include the opening cysteine and the closing phenylalanine or tryptophan. Each record gives: J gene, V gene, clone size, D gene, CDR3 protein, CDR3 DNA. The D gene is left open where the match is weak. Part of the rows lack a size; the others show once, few, many or a class for expanded clones.

J: TRBJ1-1
V: TRBV13
size: -
D: -
CDR3: CASSLGRSNAEAFF
DNA: TGTGCCAGCAGCTTAGGCCGGTCAAACGCTGAAGCTTTCTTT

J: TRBJ2-5
V: TRBV7-2
size: many
D: TRBD1
CDR3: CASSLAQGTYQETQYF
DNA: TGTGCCAGCAGCTTAGCACAGGGGACGTACCAAGAGACCCAGTACTTC

J: TRBJ2-7
V: TRBV2
size: few
D: -
CDR3: CASSPPTKTYEQYF
DNA: TGTGCCAGCAGCCCACCAACAAAAACCTACGAGCAGTACTTC

J: TRBJ1-2
V: TRBV5-1
size: many
D: -
CDR3: CASSFSAGTNYGYTF
DNA: TGCGCCAGCAGCTTTTCGGCAGGGACGAACTATGGCTACACCTTC

J: TRBJ2-4
V: TRBV20-1
size: few
D: TRBD2
CDR3: CSARTSGGGLNIQYF
DNA: TGCAGTGCCCGGACTAGCGGGGGGGGCCTAAACATTCAGTACTTC

J: TRBJ1-4
V: TRBV6-6
size: many
D: -
CDR3: CASSYSNEKLFF
DNA: TGTGCCAGCAGTTACTCGAACGAAAAACTGTTTTTT

J: TRBJ1-3
V: TRBV12-3/TRBV12-4
size: many
D: -
CDR3: CASSLIQGGNTIYF
DNA: TGTGCCAGCAGTTTAATCCAGGGGGGAAACACCATATATTTT

J: TRBJ2-1
V: TRBV7-8
size: many
D: -
CDR3: CASSNPGERRIQFF
DNA: TGTGCCAGCAGCAATCCGGGGGAAAGGCGAATTCAGTTCTTC

J: TRBJ1-2
V: TRBV27
size: many
D: -
CDR3: CASSLSPNRNYGYTF
DNA: TGTGCCAGCAGTTTATCGCCCAATAGAAACTATGGCTACACCTTC

J: TRBJ1-5
V: TRBV7-2
size: -
D: TRBD1
CDR3: CASSSGQYQPQHF
DNA: TGTGCCAGCAGCTCGGGACAGTATCAGCCCCAGCATTTT

J: TRBJ2-4
V: TRBV28
size: many
D: TRBD2
CDR3: CASSLTSGRALYF
DNA: TGTGCCAGCAGCTTGACTAGCGGGAGGGCTCTATACTTC

J: TRBJ2-5
V: TRBV7-2
size: many
D: -
CDR3: CASSSTTRGETQYF
DNA: TGTGCCAGCAGCTCGACTACCCGAGGCGAGACCCAGTACTTC

J: TRBJ2-3
V: TRBV9
size: many
D: TRBD2
CDR3: CASSVLAGAADTQYF
DNA: TGTGCCAGCAGCGTTCTAGCGGGGGCTGCAGATACGCAGTATTTT

J: TRBJ2-3
V: TRBV7-2
size: many
D: -
CDR3: CASSLSRPSGTQYF
DNA: TGTGCCAGCAGCTTAAGTCGGCCGTCCGGTACGCAGTATTTT

J: TRBJ1-1
V: TRBV2
size: -
D: -
CDR3: CASSESLWGEEFTEAFF
DNA: TGTGCCAGCAGTGAGTCTCTATGGGGGGAAGAATTCACTGAAGCTTTCTTT

J: TRBJ2-4
V: TRBV28
size: many
D: -
CDR3: CASSFLKNIQYF
DNA: TGTGCCAGCAGTTTCCTGAAAAACATTCAGTACTTC

J: TRBJ1-5
V: TRBV18
size: many
D: -
CDR3: CASSPPGAGNQPQHF
DNA: TGTGCCAGCTCACCACCGGGGGCAGGCAATCAGCCCCAGCATTTT

J: TRBJ1-1
V: TRBV12-3/TRBV12-4
size: few
D: -
CDR3: CASSFEGEGTEAFF
DNA: TGTGCCAGCAGTTTCGAGGGGGAGGGGACTGAAGCTTTCTTT

J: TRBJ2-5
V: TRBV20-1
size: few
D: -
CDR3: CSAAENQYF
DNA: TGCAGTGCTGCAGAGAACCAGTACTTC

J: TRBJ1-1
V: TRBV6-6
size: few
D: -
CDR3: CASSYTAIRGRDTEAFF
DNA: TGTGCCAGCAGTTACACCGCTATTAGGGGTCGGGACACTGAAGCTTTCTTT

J: TRBJ2-3
V: TRBV30
size: few
D: -
CDR3: CAWSVQGLDTQYF
DNA: TGTGCCTGGAGTGTACAGGGTCTAGATACGCAGTATTTT

J: TRBJ2-7
V: TRBV5-4
size: -
D: TRBD1
CDR3: CASSGDSSEQYF
DNA: TGTGCCAGCAGCGGGGACAGTTCCGAGCAGTACTTC

J: TRBJ2-3
V: TRBV3-1
size: many
D: TRBD1
CDR3: CASSQDRGGADTQYF
DNA: TGTGCCAGCAGCCAAGATCGAGGGGGCGCGGATACGCAGTATTTT

J: TRBJ1-1
V: TRBV28
size: -
D: -
CDR3: CASSSGSNTEAFF
DNA: TGTGCCAGCAGTTCAGGGTCGAACACTGAAGCTTTCTTT

J: TRBJ1-2
V: TRBV27
size: few
D: TRBD1
CDR3: CASSQGAANYGYTF
DNA: TGTGCCAGCAGCCAGGGGGCGGCTAACTATGGCTACACCTTC

J: TRBJ2-3
V: TRBV28
size: many
D: -
CDR3: CASSLWGGGGTDTQYF
DNA: TGTGCCAGCAGTTTATGGGGGGGAGGAGGAACAGATACGCAGTATTTT

J: TRBJ2-2
V: TRBV20-1
size: many
D: -
CDR3: CSARSLQGEVSGELFF
DNA: TGCAGTGCTAGATCTTTGCAGGGTGAGGTGTCCGGGGAGCTGTTTTTT

J: TRBJ2-2
V: TRBV6-1
size: -
D: -
CDR3: CASSAGANTGELFF
DNA: TGTGCCAGCAGTGCGGGAGCGAACACCGGGGAGCTGTTTTTT

J: TRBJ2-1
V: TRBV16
size: many
D: TRBD1
CDR3: CASSHFGQDNEQFF
DNA: TGTGCCAGCAGCCATTTCGGACAGGACAATGAGCAGTTCTTC

J: TRBJ1-1
V: TRBV20-1
size: many
D: TRBD1
CDR3: CSAPPFGTEKAFF
DNA: TGCAGTGCGCCTCCCTTTGGGACAGAAAAAGCTTTCTTT

J: TRBJ1-1
V: TRBV18
size: many
D: TRBD1
CDR3: CASSRLQGWTEAFF
DNA: TGTGCCAGCTCACGCCTACAGGGGTGGACTGAAGCTTTCTTT

J: TRBJ1-2
V: TRBV6-5
size: many
D: TRBD1
CDR3: CASTLQAGGGYTF
DNA: TGTGCCAGCACCCTACAGGCAGGGGGCGGCTACACCTTC

J: TRBJ2-3
V: TRBV6-5
size: few
D: TRBD2
CDR3: CASSSRTSGVIDTQYF
DNA: TGTGCCAGCAGTTCCAGGACTAGCGGGGTTATAGATACGCAGTATTTT

J: TRBJ2-7
V: TRBV15
size: many
D: TRBD2
CDR3: CATSRDGTTTYEQYF
DNA: TGTGCCACCAGCAGAGATGGGACTACCACCTACGAGCAGTACTTC

J: TRBJ1-2
V: TRBV3-1
size: many
D: -
CDR3: CASSPRGAANYGYTF
DNA: TGTGCCAGCAGCCCGAGGGGGGCCGCTAACTATGGCTACACCTTC

J: TRBJ2-5
V: TRBV12-3/TRBV12-4
size: few
D: -
CDR3: CASSLSARGRKETQYF
DNA: TGTGCCAGCAGTTTATCCGCGCGGGGGCGGAAAGAGACCCAGTACTTC

J: TRBJ2-7
V: TRBV6-1
size: -
D: TRBD1
CDR3: CASSRYTGTGYIYEQYF
DNA: TGTGCCAGCAGCAGATACACCGGGACAGGGTATATCTACGAGCAGTACTTC

J: TRBJ2-1
V: TRBV6-6
size: many
D: -
CDR3: CASSPRGREQFF
DNA: TGTGCCAGCAGTCCCCGGGGTCGTGAGCAGTTCTTC

J: TRBJ1-4
V: TRBV18
size: few
D: -
CDR3: CASSPADTINEKLFF
DNA: TGTGCCAGCTCACCAGCCGACACTATTAATGAAAAACTGTTTTTT

J: TRBJ2-1
V: TRBV6-1
size: many
D: TRBD2
CDR3: CASSLDRASGINEQFF
DNA: TGTGCCAGCAGCCTGGATCGGGCTAGCGGGATTAATGAGCAGTTCTTC

J: TRBJ2-5
V: TRBV2
size: few
D: -
CDR3: CAGTRADYPQETQYF
DNA: TGTGCCGGGACCCGGGCCGACTACCCGCAAGAGACCCAGTACTTC

J: TRBJ1-5
V: TRBV5-1
size: many
D: -
CDR3: CASSSGEFNQPQHF
DNA: TGCGCCAGCAGCTCCGGGGAATTCAATCAGCCCCAGCATTTT